This TCR beta chain was sequenced for a study of T-cell reconstitution after alpha-beta-depleted transplantation in children. Researchers prepared the TCRbeta library using unique molecular identifiers, the study reports. In TCRdb, the PCR reads were re-called with MiXCR into one record per CDR3 protein. The sample shows roughly 590,000 distinct CDR3 sequences, around 17% of them seen only once. Germline loops: CDR1 SGHRS, CDR2 YFSETQ. V was cut by 0 bases and J by 12 bases, with 10 bases left in between. The CDR3 has 12 residues. The origin of this receptor is a human donor who donated a stem cell graft to a child with acute myeloid leukemia. Here the sequenced sample was PBMCs from the stem cell graft donor, taken from the stem cell graft. This sequence joins TRBV5-1 and TRBJ2-1; D not resolved. The CDR3 sequence is CASSLEGSLQFF. In DNA, the CDR3 is TGCGCCAGCAGCTTGGAGGGTTCGTTGCAGTTCTTC.